The sequence of this T cell receptor (beta chain) was determined in a study of shared clonotypes between healthy human individuals. About the research overall: In total, the donors were two women and a few men aged 18 to 49. Study-level points and caveats: Generally, naive subsets (rather than memory subsets) showed larger estimated richness.

Trimming pared 4 bases from V and 7 bases from J, leaving 18 bases between. The CDR3 spans 15 residues. CDR1 and CDR2 from the germline V gene are SGHRS and YFSETQ. The protocol was immunoSEQ multiplex PCR, while the TCRdb copy is restricted to in-frame clones and leaves out a portion. The data hold roughly 1,500,000 clones, with 97% to 99% observed a single time. Comments on this clone: Its specificity is unknown.

The chain carries TRBV5-1 and TRBJ2-1; D ambiguous. The sample was naive CD4+ T cells sorted from blood. Subset: CD45RA+ positively selected. This receptor was taken from a young man in good health. CDR3 in DNA: TGCGCCAGCAGCCCGATGGTGGGATTGAGTAATGAGCAGTTCTTC. It translates to CASSPMVGLSNEQFF.